This T cell receptor beta chain was recovered during a study of Ad26.COV2.S vaccination and SARS-CoV-2 variants. Broader study findings: Quantification of TCR breadth and depth may have yielded underestimates of total T cell responses. Placebo recipients showed lower spike-specific TCR breadth than vaccinees.

The protocol was immunoSEQ multiplex PCR, while the TCRdb copy is restricted to in-frame clones and leaves out a portion. Among 350,000 to 400,000 clones listed, around 89% were seen once. Comments on this clone: The antigen remains undetermined.

Specified treatment: roughly 18 received Ad26.COV2.S at low or high dose, single or two shots; 5 received placebo; per-sample allocation not given. Specimens were obtained on day 63 following the first vaccine or placebo injection. The sequence was collected from a person between 18 and 65 years old who received the Ad26.COV2.S COVID-19 vaccine or a placebo. Sequencing was performed on peripheral blood, taken in a trial of Ad26.COV2.S vaccine versus placebo.

The CDR3 sequence: CASSQDQQGTGNTIYF. CDR3 coding DNA: TGTGCCAGCAGCCAAGATCAGCAGGGGACGGGAAACACCATATATTTT. The genes are TRBV4-2 and TRBJ1-3, with D perhaps matching TRBD1 (6 bases). Per the germline V gene, CDR1 is LGHNA and CDR2 is YNFKEQ. The CDR3 sequence is 16 residues long. V lost 0 bases and J 4 bases, leaving 13 bases between the germline ends.